A single sample is the source of the 17 T cell receptor beta chains below, sequenced in a study of cytomegalovirus exposure and HLA in healthy donors. The PCR was carried out with 60 Vbeta primers and 13 Jbeta primers. Clones were sequenced by immunoSEQ multiplex PCR, and TCRdb holds only the in-frame ones, with some missing. Here the sample spans 140,000 or so clones, approximately 82% being singletons. The specimen was PBMCs. Receptors were obtained from a woman in her sixties in good health and CMV-seropositive.

V gene TRBV28 combines with J gene TRBJ2-4; D is perhaps TRBD1 (5 bases). Per germline, CDR1 MDHEN and CDR2 SYDVKM. The CDR3 is 14 amino acids. With 7 bases removed from V and 4 bases from J, the gap between germline ends came to 14 bases. CDR3 in DNA: TGTGCCAGCATGCCACAGGAAACTAAAAACATTCAGTACTTC. Its translation is CASMPQETKNIQYF.

V is TRBV5-4 and J is TRBJ1-2; D remains unclear. CDR1 and CDR2 (germline): SGHNT, YYREEE (reference sequence). Trimming cost V 0 bases and J 4 bases, with 13 bases left between them. The CDR3 is 15 residues long. The CDR3: CASSLAGEGGYGYTF. DNA of the CDR3: TGTGCCAGCAGCTTGGCCGGAGAGGGAGGCTATGGCTACACCTTC.

This clone was seen once. The chain carries TRBV4-2 and TRBJ1-2; D possibly corresponds to TRBD1 (5 bases). This CDR3 is built from 15 residues. Between the trimmed V and J ends, which lost 1 base and 0 bases, there was a span of 9 bases. Germline assignment: CDR1 LGHNA and CDR2 YNFKEQ. CDR3 nucleotide sequence: TGTGCCAGCAGCCAAGTCAGGGTTTCTAACTATGGCTACACCTTC. Translated, it gives CASSQVRVSNYGYTF.

The chain has TRBV18 and TRBJ1-3; no clear D. CDR1 KGHSH and CDR2 LQKENI come from the germline V gene. The CDR3 runs to 16 residues. The V and J ends lost 6 bases and 0 bases respectively, with 15 bases between them. This CDR3 is CASSPLDTASGNTIYF. CDR3 nucleotide sequence: TGTGCCAGCTCTCCCCTTGACACAGCCTCTGGAAACACCATATATTTT.

The chain recombines TRBV10-3 with TRBJ2-7; 12 bases map to TRBD2. The CDR3 spans 17 residues. Germline trimming cut 2 bases from V and 4 bases from J; bases unmatched to any gene: 9. Germline V lookup: CDR1 ENHRY, CDR2 SYGVKD. CDR3 amino acids: CAISEGSSGRAKYEQYF. CDR3 DNA: TGTGCCATCAGTGAGGGGTCTAGCGGGAGGGCTAAATACGAGCAGTACTTC.

This chain joins TRBV7-6 and TRBJ2-5, with D uncertain. The V end was cut by 5 bases, the J end by 1 base, with 11 bases between. The CDR3 sequence is 14 residues long. Germline V lookup: CDR1 SGHVS, CDR2 FNYEAQ. The DNA for the CDR3 is TGTGCCAGCAGCCAATTCTCCGGCCAAGAGACCCAGTACTTC. It encodes CASSQFSGQETQYF.

This chain links TRBV19 with TRBJ2-3; tentatively, D is TRBD1 (7 bases). CDR1 and CDR2 (germline): LNHDA, SQIVND (reference sequence). The CDR3 runs 16 residues. With 5 bases removed from V and 3 bases from J, the gap between germline ends came to 18 bases. The CDR3 here is CASSAHRGGGTDTQYF. The CDR3 DNA sequence: TGTGCCAGTAGTGCCCACAGGGGTGGAGGGACAGATACGCAGTATTTT.

The CDR3 here is CSVESEGNTEAFF. CDR3 DNA: TGCAGCGTTGAGAGTGAGGGAAACACTGAAGCTTTCTTT. The V call is TRBV29-1, the J call TRBJ1-1; D gene ambiguous. CDR3 length equals 13 residues. The germline V and J ends were trimmed by 3 bases and 2 bases, with 10 bases remaining between them. CDR1 SQVTM and CDR2 ANQGSEA come from the germline V gene.

This chain connects TRBV7-9 to TRBJ1-1; TRBD1 aligns across 7 bases. This CDR3 region has 16 residues. Germline V lookup: CDR1 SEHNR, CDR2 FQNEAQ (reference sequence). V was pared by 8 bases and J by 5 bases, with 17 bases of the junction left unmatched. The CDR3 spells CASSIGTVTSGTEAFF. CDR3 sequence (DNA): TGTGCCAGCTCCATCGGGACAGTTACGTCCGGGACTGAAGCTTTCTTT.

This chain links TRBV7-2 with TRBJ1-5; TRBD1 is a possible D gene (5 bases). The ends were cut back, 2 bases at V and 5 bases at J, with 10 bases in the middle. Germline values: CDR1 SGHTA, CDR2 FQGNSA. The CDR3 length is 14 residues. The CDR3 DNA is TGTGCCAGCAGCTTAACGGGGGGGGATCAGCCCCAGCATTTT. It specifies CASSLTGGDQPQHF.

The chain recombines TRBV6-6 with TRBJ2-7, with 7 bases aligning to TRBD2. This CDR3 region has 14 residues. The trim removed 7 bases at V and 0 bases at J, leaving 6 bases unmatched. Looked up from germline, CDR1 is MNHNY and CDR2 is SVGAGI (reference sequence). The CDR3 DNA sequence: TGTGCCAGCAACGAAGCGGGAAGCTCCTACGAGCAGTACTTC. Translated: CASNEAGSSYEQYF.

The genes are TRBV19 and TRBJ2-4; 7 bases match TRBD1. After removal of 5 bases from V and 13 bases from J, the junction contained 11 bases not matched to a gene. The CDR3 contains 13 residues. From germline, CDR1 is LNHDA and CDR2 SQIVND (reference sequence). In DNA, the CDR3 is TGTGCCAGTAGTGAGATCTACCAGGGGGTGCAGTACTTC. It codes for CASSEIYQGVQYF. Together with reference TRBV19 and TRBJ2-4, the CDR3 gives the full variable domain: DGGITQSPKYLFRKEGQNVTLSCEQNLNHDAMYWYRQDPGQGLRLIYYSQIVNDFQKGDIAEGYSVSREKKESFPLTVTSAQKNPTAFYLCASSEIYQGVQYFGAGTRLSVL.

The chain is built from TRBV7-9 and TRBJ2-6; 8 bases line up with TRBD1. This CDR3 region has 17 residues. J lost 1 base, V lost 3 bases, and 5 bases had no gene match. The germline CDR1 and CDR2 sequences are SEHNR and FQNEAQ (reference sequence). CDR3 nucleotide sequence: TGTGCCAGCAGCTTGGACAGGGTTCGTTCTGGGGCCAACGTCCTGACTTTC. Translation: CASSLDRVRSGANVLTF.

The chain uses TRBV11-1 and TRBJ1-5; possibly TRBD1 for D (5 bases). There are 13 residues in the CDR3. Germline V CDR1 and CDR2: SGHAT, FQDESV (reference sequence). Trimming shortened V by 1 base and J by 6 bases, and 7 bases separated the two germline ends. CDR3 coding DNA: TGTGCCAGCAGCTTAGGGGGCGGTCAGCCCCAGCATTTT. It translates to CASSLGGGQPQHF.

As regards this clone: The same CDR3 is also encoded by other DNA sequences in this sample. This chain connects TRBV7-2 to TRBJ2-3; no clear D gene. V was cut by 5 bases and J by 0 bases, with 3 bases left in between. This CDR3 comprises 12 residues. Germline CDR1 is SGHTA and CDR2 is FQGNSA. CDR3 coding DNA: TGTGCCAGCAGCCCTAGCACAGATACGCAGTATTTT. Its protein product is CASSPSTDTQYF.

The J gene is TRBJ1-1, the V gene TRBV19, with TRBD1 matching 8 bases. The CDR3 sequence is 15 residues long. The germline gives CDR1 LNHDA, CDR2 SQIVND (reference sequence). The J segment lost 0 bases and the V segment lost 8 bases, leaving 8 bases of the junction unmatched. The DNA for the CDR3 is TGTGCCAGTTCCCCCGGGACAGGACTGAACACTGAAGCTTTCTTT. It specifies CASSPGTGLNTEAFF.

This chain joins TRBV7-8 and TRBJ2-1; no clear D gene. The germline CDR1 and CDR2 sequences are SGHVS and FQNEAQ. V lost 2 bases to trimming and J lost 4 bases, with 15 bases between them. This CDR3 comprises 16 residues. CDR3 region: CASSLTTRFGYNEQFF. CDR3 sequence (DNA): TGTGCCAGCAGCTTAACGACACGGTTCGGTTACAATGAGCAGTTCTTC.